Listed here are 9 T cell receptor beta chains from one sample, sequenced in a study of blood T cell repertoires in COVID-19. Assay: immunoSEQ multiplex PCR; the TCRdb copy retains only in-frame clones and omits some. The data show about 50,000 clones, more than 70% seen once. The sample comprised peripheral blood. The receptor set was obtained from an elderly woman with acute or convalescent COVID-19.

The chain uses TRBV18 and TRBJ2-2; TRBD1 matches at 7 bases. Germline loops: CDR1 KGHSH, CDR2 LQKENI. The trim removed 3 bases at V and 4 bases at J, leaving 8 bases unmatched. CDR3 size: 16 residues. The CDR3 sequence: CASSPGQDPSTGELFF. CDR3 nucleotide sequence: TGTGCCAGCTCACCCGGACAGGATCCCAGCACCGGGGAGCTGTTTTTT.

The V gene is TRBV11-2, the J gene TRBJ1-2; TRBD1 matches at 8 bases. With V trimmed by 1 base and J by 2 bases, 0 bases remained unmatched. Looked up from germline, CDR1 is SGHAT and CDR2 is FQNNGV. CDR3 length: 14 residues. The CDR3 DNA is TGTGCCAGCAGCTTAGGGACAGGGAACTATGGCTACACCTTC. It translates to CASSLGTGNYGYTF.

The V and J genes are TRBV19 and TRBJ1-1, with D perhaps matching TRBD1 (6 bases). Trimming took 4 bases from V and 4 from J, leaving 13 bases between them. The CDR3 is 14 residues long. Germline CDR1 and CDR2: LNHDA and SQIVND (reference sequence). In DNA form, the CDR3 reads TGTGCCAGTAGTAATCAGGGGAAGGGCACTGAAGCTTTCTTT. Translated: CASSNQGKGTEAFF.

The rearrangement uses TRBV5-4 and TRBJ2-5; 15 nucleotides align to TRBD2. CDR1 and CDR2 (germline): SGHNT, YYREEE (reference sequence). J lost 0 bases, V lost 3 bases, and 3 bases had no gene match. The CDR3 sequence is 17 residues long. This CDR3 reads CASSWGLAGGYQETQYF. In DNA, the CDR3 is TGTGCCAGCAGCTGGGGACTAGCGGGGGGTTACCAAGAGACCCAGTACTTC.

This sequence joins TRBV18 and TRBJ2-5; perhaps TRBD1 as D (6 bases). The CDR3 is 14 amino acids. Deletions cut 4 bases from V and 0 bases from J, with 9 bases between. Germline CDR1 is KGHSH and CDR2 is LQKENI. The CDR3 region is CASSLGQYQETQYF. The DNA of the CDR3 is TGTGCCAGCTCACTAGGACAGTACCAAGAGACCCAGTACTTC. Variable domain in full (rest from reference TRBV18 and TRBJ2-5): NAGVMQNPRHLVRRRGQEARLRCSPMKGHSHVYWYRQLPEEGLKFMVYLQKENIIDESGMPKERFSAEFPKEGPSILRIQQVVRGDSAAYFCASSLGQYQETQYFGPGTRLLVL.

The gene calls are TRBV9 and TRBJ2-4; the match to TRBD2 covers 8 bases. The germline V gene has CDR1 SGDLS and CDR2 YYNGEE. V shed 4 bases, J shed 8 bases, and the junction held 11 bases outside the gene matches. The CDR3 has 15 amino acids. This chain's CDR3 is CASSPRAGGGDIQYF. DNA for the CDR3: TGTGCCAGCAGCCCGCGCGCGGGGGGAGGTGACATTCAGTACTTC.

The CDR3: CASSPIATQETQYF. CDR3 coding DNA: TGTGCCAGCAGCCCGATAGCAACCCAAGAGACCCAGTACTTC. The chain has TRBV7-7 and TRBJ2-5; D not certain. Germline V gene sequence: CDR1 SSHAT, CDR2 FNYEAQ (reference sequence). V was shortened by 5 bases and J by 1 base, with 11 bases between the two germline ends. This CDR3 has 14 residues.

The chain joins TRBV2 to TRBJ2-3, with TRBD2 matching 7 bases. CDR3 size: 15 residues. With 4 bases clipped from V and 3 bases from J, the junction kept 7 bases outside the gene matches. CDR1 is SNHLY and CDR2 is FYNNEI in the germline V gene. Written as DNA, the CDR3 is TGTGCCAGCAGTGCTGGACTAGGCCAAACAGATACGCAGTATTTT. Amino acid sequence: CASSAGLGQTDTQYF.

The rearrangement links TRBV5-1 to TRBJ1-6; no clear D. The germline V and J ends were trimmed by 4 bases and 14 bases, with 16 bases remaining between them. CDR1 is SGHRS, CDR2 YFSETQ, per germline. The CDR3 runs 13 residues. The CDR3 DNA reads TGCGCCAGCAGCCCCCGGGAGGCCTCCACCCTCCACTTT. Amino acid sequence: CASSPREASTLHF.